This T cell receptor (beta chain) was sequenced during a study of blood T cell repertoires in COVID-19. Turning to the study itself: Samples taken during acute and convalescent COVID-19 were collected in the United States, Italy and Spain. Sources were T cells, B-cell-depleted T cells, or PBMCs; the material itself was cDNA or gDNA.

A COVID-19 case had been met by exposed participants during the 2 weeks before study entry. TCRdb keeps only in-frame clones here, not all; method: immunoSEQ multiplex PCR. The table lists 200,000 or so clones, approximately 88% of them singletons. Per germline, CDR1 SGDLS and CDR2 YYNGEE. V gave up 1 base and J gave up 2 bases, with 17 bases separating them. CDR3 length: 17 amino acids. The chain joins TRBV9 to TRBJ2-3; D might be TRBD2 (6 bases). This TCR was sampled from a woman aged 25-40 years who had been exposed to COVID-19. The specimen sequenced was PBMCs or T cells enriched from blood (not recorded which). Written as DNA, the CDR3 is TGTGCCAGCAGCGTATGGTCGGGGGAAAGCTACACAGATACGCAGTATTTT. Amino acid sequence: CASSVWSGESYTDTQYF. The complete variable domain, with remaining parts taken from reference TRBV9 and TRBJ2-3, reads DSGVTQTPKHLITATGQRVTLRCSPRSGDLSVYWYQQSLDQGLQFLIQYYNGEERAKGNILERFSAQQFPDLHSELNLSSLELGDSALYFCASSVWSGESYTDTQYFGPGTRLTVL.